Below, 17 T cell receptor beta chains from the same sample are listed, as sequenced in a study of cytomegalovirus exposure and HLA in healthy donors. The PCR contained 60 Vbeta and 13 Jbeta primers. Clones were read by immunoSEQ multiplex PCR, and TCRdb kept only the in-frame ones, dropping some. The sample lists 170,000 or so clones, 75% to 90% occurring once. Material: PBMCs. The receptors derive from a woman aged 18-29 years in good health and CMV-seronegative.

V and J are TRBV10-2 and TRBJ1-2; 8 nucleotides line up with TRBD1. From germline, CDR1 is WSHSY and CDR2 SAAADI. The CDR3 has 12 amino acids. J lost 8 bases, V lost 7 bases, and 6 bases had no gene match. The DNA of the CDR3 is TGCGCCAGCAATGCAGGGGGCGCCGGCTACACCTTC. Amino acid sequence: CASNAGGAGYTF.

This sequence joins TRBV6-5 and TRBJ1-5; D might be TRBD1 (6 bases). V shed 5 bases and J shed 7 bases, with 15 bases lying between them. This CDR3 is 14 amino acids long. Germline CDR1 is MNHEY and CDR2 is SVGAGI. The DNA for the CDR3 is TGTGCCAGCAGTATAAAGGGGGGGGGCCAGCCCCAGCATTTT. It specifies CASSIKGGGQPQHF.

V usage is TRBV5-1 and J usage is TRBJ1-5, with 9 bases identical to TRBD1. Per germline, CDR1 SGHRS and CDR2 YFSETQ. The CDR3 runs to 16 residues. V lost 4 bases to trimming and J lost 4 bases; unmatched junction nucleotides: 9. CDR3 region: CASSPEGQGWNQPQHF. The DNA of the CDR3 is TGCGCCAGCAGCCCGGAGGGACAGGGATGGAATCAGCCCCAGCATTTT.

This clone has just one count. The V and J genes are TRBV2 and TRBJ2-2; 7 nucleotides align to TRBD1. CDR3 length: 15 residues. Germline V lookup: CDR1 SNHLY, CDR2 FYNNEI. V lost 6 bases, J lost 8 bases, and 12 bases stayed unmatched. Written as DNA, the CDR3 is TGTGCCAGCAGCGATCCTCCAGGGGGTCTAGGGGAGCTGTTTTTT. Translated, it gives CASSDPPGGLGELFF.

The chain links TRBV9 to TRBJ1-5, with D unresolved. Between the trimmed V and J ends, which lost 0 bases and 6 bases, there was a span of 7 bases. The length of the CDR3 is 13 residues. Germline values: CDR1 SGDLS, CDR2 YYNGEE. CDR3 protein: CASSVAGRQPQHF. CDR3 nucleotide sequence: TGTGCCAGCAGCGTAGCTGGGCGTCAGCCCCAGCATTTT. Together with reference TRBV9 and TRBJ1-5, the CDR3 gives the full variable domain: DSGVTQTPKHLITATGQRVTLRCSPRSGDLSVYWYQQSLDQGLQFLIQYYNGEERAKGNILERFSAQQFPDLHSELNLSSLELGDSALYFCASSVAGRQPQHFGDGTRLSIL.

The chain employs TRBV10-3 and TRBJ2-1; 15 bases agree with TRBD2. Germline V gene lookup returns CDR1 ENHRY and CDR2 SYGVKD. CDR3 size: 17 residues. Unmatched junction bases numbered 8, after V lost 6 bases and J lost 5 bases. The CDR3 region has the DNA TGTGCCATCAGGGATGGACTAGCGGGAGGGTTTAACAATGAGCAGTTCTTC. Its protein product is CAIRDGLAGGFNNEQFF.

The chain carries TRBV9 and TRBJ1-2; TRBD1 aligns across 7 bases. The V gene end was trimmed by 0 bases and the J gene end by 7 bases; junction bases not matched to a gene: 9. CDR3 length: 15 residues. From germline, CDR1 is SGDLS and CDR2 YYNGEE. The CDR3, as DNA: TGTGCCAGCAGCGTAGTTGGGACAGCGGCAAGTGGCTACACCTTC. As protein: CASSVVGTAASGYTF.

The rearrangement joins TRBV28 to TRBJ2-1; the match to TRBD2 covers 12 bases. The CDR3 has 18 residues. V shed 1 base and J 6 bases; nucleotides not matched to a gene: 10. CDR1 and CDR2 from the germline V gene are MDHEN and SYDVKM. CDR3 sequence reads: CASSLLLLWTSGANEQFF. The DNA of the CDR3 is TGTGCCAGCAGTTTATTGTTACTGTGGACTAGCGGGGCCAATGAGCAGTTCTTC.

In DNA, the CDR3 is TGTGCCAGCAGTGACCAAATGGGCGGGATCGATCAGTACTTC. Protein product: CASSDQMGGIDQYF. The V gene is TRBV6-4, the J gene TRBJ2-7, with D maybe TRBD2 (6 bases). This CDR3 is built from 14 residues. From germline, CDR1 is MRHNA and CDR2 SNTAGT. Trimming pared 2 bases from V and 10 bases from J, leaving 18 bases between.

The chain joins TRBV27 to TRBJ1-1, with TRBD1 matching 10 bases. CDR1 is MNHEY and CDR2 is SMNVEV in the germline V gene (reference sequence). This CDR3 is 15 amino acids long. V shed 5 bases, J shed 0 bases, and the junction held 3 bases outside the gene matches. The CDR3 is CASSDRGLMNTEAFF. The CDR3 DNA is TGTGCCAGCAGTGACAGGGGGCTCATGAACACTGAAGCTTTCTTT.

The V gene is TRBV5-6, the J gene TRBJ1-5, with D tentatively TRBD1 (6 bases). Looked up from germline, CDR1 is SGHDT and CDR2 is YYEEEE. The V end lost 2 bases, the J end lost 3 bases, and 9 bases lay between the germline ends. CDR3 length: 14 amino acids. The CDR3 region is CASSFLGANQPQHF. The CDR3 DNA follows: TGTGCCAGCAGCTTTCTGGGGGCCAATCAGCCCCAGCATTTT.

This clone showed up just once. The chain recombines TRBV28 with TRBJ1-1; D gene uncertain. The CDR3 is 10 residues long. V was cut by 4 bases and J by 8 bases, with 5 bases left in between. Germline assignment: CDR1 MDHEN and CDR2 SYDVKM. This CDR3 reads CASSSLEAFF. Here the CDR3 DNA reads TGTGCCAGCAGTTCCCTAGAAGCTTTCTTT.

In its sample, this clone was seen once. The chain is built from TRBV19 and TRBJ1-1; tentative D call: TRBD1 (5 bases). Per germline, CDR1 LNHDA and CDR2 SQIVND (reference sequence). The V end was cut by 3 bases, the J end by 5 bases, with 10 bases between. The CDR3 is 13 residues long. DNA for the CDR3: TGTGCCAGTAGTATTCGGGGGGGAACTGAAGCTTTCTTT. As protein: CASSIRGGTEAFF.

This clone came up a few times. The chain combines TRBV6-6 with TRBJ2-6; no clear D. V dropped 3 bases and J dropped 15 bases, with 6 bases sitting between them. This CDR3 is 10 amino acids long. Looked up from germline, CDR1 is MNHNY and CDR2 is SVGAGI (reference sequence). CDR3 protein: CASSYQDLTF. CDR3 in DNA: TGTGCCAGCAGTTATCAGGACCTGACTTTC.

The chain links TRBV11-2 to TRBJ2-1, with 9 bases fitting TRBD2. Germline CDR1 SGHAT, CDR2 FQNNGV. Germline trimming cut 5 bases from V and 8 bases from J; bases unmatched to any gene: 16. The CDR3 sequence is 17 residues long. Here the CDR3 DNA reads TGTGCCAGCAGCCCCAGGCAGGGAGCGGGAGGTTTCGATGAGCAGTTCTTC. This sequence encodes CASSPRQGAGGFDEQFF.

V and J are TRBV2 and TRBJ2-7, with a weak D call TRBD1 (5 bases). V lost 9 bases and J 3 bases, leaving 15 bases between the germline ends. CDR1 and CDR2 (germline): SNHLY, FYNNEI. This CDR3 is built from 13 residues. CDR3 DNA sequence: TGTGCCAGTAGAAGGACATCCGACTACGAGCAGTACTTC. Protein sequence: CASRRTSDYEQYF.

The chain joins TRBV28 to TRBJ1-2; 7 bases align to TRBD1. CDR3 size: 16 residues. Germline lookup yields CDR1 MDHEN and CDR2 SYDVKM. After removal of 1 base from V and 4 bases from J, the junction contained 9 bases not matched to a gene. CDR3 amino acids: CASSLSTGAGSYGYTF. The CDR3 DNA is TGTGCCAGCAGTTTATCTACAGGGGCCGGGTCCTATGGCTACACCTTC.